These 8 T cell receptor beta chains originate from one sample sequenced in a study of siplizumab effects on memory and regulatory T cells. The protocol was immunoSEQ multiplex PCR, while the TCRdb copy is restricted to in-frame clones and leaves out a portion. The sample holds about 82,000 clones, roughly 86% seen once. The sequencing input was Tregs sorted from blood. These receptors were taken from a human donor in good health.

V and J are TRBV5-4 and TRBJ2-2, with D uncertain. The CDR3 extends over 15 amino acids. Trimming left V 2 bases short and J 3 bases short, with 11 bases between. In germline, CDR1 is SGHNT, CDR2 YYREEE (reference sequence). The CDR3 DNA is TGTGCCAGCAGCTTTTGGCGCCCGGACACCGGGGAGCTGTTTTTT. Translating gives CASSFWRPDTGELFF.

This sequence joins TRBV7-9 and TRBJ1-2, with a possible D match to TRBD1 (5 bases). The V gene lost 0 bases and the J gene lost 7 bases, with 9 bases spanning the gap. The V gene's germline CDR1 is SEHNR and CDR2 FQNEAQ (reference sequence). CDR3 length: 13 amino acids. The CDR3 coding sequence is TGTGCCAGCAGCTTAGCCGCAGGGTCTGGCTACACCTTC. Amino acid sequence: CASSLAAGSGYTF.

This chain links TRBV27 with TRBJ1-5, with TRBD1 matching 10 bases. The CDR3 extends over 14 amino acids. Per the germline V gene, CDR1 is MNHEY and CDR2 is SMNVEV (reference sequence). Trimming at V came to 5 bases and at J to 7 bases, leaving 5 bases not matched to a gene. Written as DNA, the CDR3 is TGTGCCAGCAGTCCAGGGACAGGGGTCCAGCCCCAGCATTTT. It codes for CASSPGTGVQPQHF.

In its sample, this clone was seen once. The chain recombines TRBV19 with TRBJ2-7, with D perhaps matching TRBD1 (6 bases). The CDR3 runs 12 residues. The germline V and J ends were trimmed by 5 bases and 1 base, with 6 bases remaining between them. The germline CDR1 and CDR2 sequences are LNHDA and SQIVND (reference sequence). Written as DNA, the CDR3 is TGTGCCAGTAGTGACAGGTCCTACGAGCAGTACTTC. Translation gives CASSDRSYEQYF.

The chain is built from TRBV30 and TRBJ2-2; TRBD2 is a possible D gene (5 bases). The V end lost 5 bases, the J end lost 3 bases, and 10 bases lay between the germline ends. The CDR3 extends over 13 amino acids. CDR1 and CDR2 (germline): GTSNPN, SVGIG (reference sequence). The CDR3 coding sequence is TGTGCCTGGTACTGGGAGTACACCGGGGAGCTGTTTTTT. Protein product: CAWYWEYTGELFF.

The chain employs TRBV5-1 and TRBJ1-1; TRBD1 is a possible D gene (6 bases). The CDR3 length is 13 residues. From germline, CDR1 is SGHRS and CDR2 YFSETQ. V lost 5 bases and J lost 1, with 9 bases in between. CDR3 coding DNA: TGCGCCAGCAGTCCGACAGGGAACACTGAAGCTTTCTTT. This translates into CASSPTGNTEAFF.

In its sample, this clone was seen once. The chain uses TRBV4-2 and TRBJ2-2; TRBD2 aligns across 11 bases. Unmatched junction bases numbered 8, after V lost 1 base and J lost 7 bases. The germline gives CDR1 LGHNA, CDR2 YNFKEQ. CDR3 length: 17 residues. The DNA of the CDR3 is TGTGCCAGCAGCCAAGTTCGACTAGCGGGGTCCCTCGGGGAGCTGTTTTTT. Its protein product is CASSQVRLAGSLGELFF.

CDR3 residues: CASRSQGRQPQHF. The CDR3, as DNA: TGTGCCAGCAGATCTCAGGGGCGTCAGCCCCAGCATTTT. The gene calls are TRBV6-1 and TRBJ1-5; D may be TRBD1 (6 bases). Germline V gives CDR1 MNHNS, CDR2 SASEGT. This CDR3 has 13 residues. Trimming cost V 6 bases and J 6 bases, with 12 bases left between them.